This T cell receptor beta chain is from a study of identical twins. Study-level points and caveats: Beta clonotypes that were abundant in cord blood contained fewer insertions, a pattern absent from memory repertoires. Alpha sequences that were out-of-frame and twin-shared showed an excess of low generation probability.

In its sample, this clonotype was seen many times. Its matching antigen is unknown. Per germline, CDR1 KGHDR and CDR2 SFDVKD. This CDR3 has 14 amino acids. V was pared by 5 bases and J by 3 bases, with 12 bases between. cDNA carried unique molecular identifiers, and a universal primer site was added by template switching. TCRdb ran MiXCR on the 5' RACE reads and lists one entry per CDR3 protein. Among about 240,000 distinct CDR3 sequences listed, 6.5% to 9% were seen once. The same specimen was also included in a second study, on yellow fever vaccine responses in identical twins.

This receptor was obtained from a young woman in good health. The chain recombines TRBV24-1 with TRBJ2-5, with D tentatively TRBD2 (6 bases). Material for sequencing was CD8+ T cells sorted from blood. DNA of the CDR3: TGTGCCACCAGTGGGAGTAGCGGAGAAGAGACCCAGTACTTC. Translated, it gives CATSGSSGEETQYF.